Listed below are T cell receptor beta chains from one sample, sequenced in a study of CD4 T cells in relation to SARS-CoV-2 and coronaviruses. Measured with immunoSEQ multiplex PCR; TCRdb has only the in-frame clones, and not every one. The sample lists approximately 30,000 clones, around three quarters occurring once. Which antigens these TCRs recognize remains unknown. Sequenced material: CD4+ T cells from PBMCs, cultured in vitro. These receptors were obtained from a human donor in good health. CDR3s include the opening cysteine and the closing phenylalanine or tryptophan. D genes are given only for firm matches. Some rows have no size entry. The others give once, few or many, or a class for an expanded clone.

. TRBD1 TRBJ2-7 TRBV5-1 TGCGCCAGCAGCTTGGGCCCGGACAGGGGGCGGTACGAGCAGTACTTC CASSLGPDRGRYEQYF
. . TRBJ1-4 TRBV4-2 TGTGCCAGCAGCCAAGATGAAGGGAGCAGAAGTAATGAAAAACTGTTTTTT CASSQDEGSRSNEKLFF
. . TRBJ2-1 TRBV19 TGTGCCAGTATGGGGTCAACTAGCCTTTACAATGAGCAGTTCTTC CASMGSTSLYNEQFF
. TRBD1 TRBJ2-7 TRBV6-1 TGTGCCAGCAGTGAATTACAGGGGGCCTACGAGCAGTACTTC CASSELQGAYEQYF
. . TRBJ1-5 TRBV7-9 TGTGCCAGCAGCTCGCCGATCCAGGGCCTGGGGGATCAGCCCCAGCATTTT CASSSPIQGLGDQPQHF
. . TRBJ2-7 TRBV19 TGTGCCAGTAGTTTCCTCGGGACGCTCTCCGAGCAGTACTTC CASSFLGTLSEQYF
. . TRBJ1-4 TRBV4-1 TGCGCCAGCAGCCCTAGGGACCGCACAACTAATGAAAAACTGTTTTTT CASSPRDRTTNEKLFF
. TRBD2 TRBJ2-1 TRBV19 TGTGCCAGTATGGAACATAGCGGGGGATCCTACAATGAGCAGTTCTTC CASMEHSGGSYNEQFF
. TRBD1 TRBJ1-2 TRBV5-1 TGCGCCAGCAGCCTCTCAGGGGGCCCGGGCCCCTATGGCTACACCTTC CASSLSGGPGPYGYTF
few . TRBJ2-1 TRBV2 TGTGCCAGCAGTGAACAGGGATTTGGCTACAATGAGCAGTTCTTC CASSEQGFGYNEQFF
. TRBD1 TRBJ1-2 TRBV5-4 TGTGCCAGCAGCTTGGAGACAGGGGCCCATGGCTACACCTTC CASSLETGAHGYTF
few . TRBJ1-3 TRBV5-1 TGCGCCAGCAGCCCGGATTACTCTGGAAACACCATATATTTT CASSPDYSGNTIYF
. TRBD1 TRBJ2-7 TRBV27 TGTGCCAGCCGGCGAGGGACAGGGGGGTACGAGCAGTACTTC CASRRGTGGYEQYF
. . TRBJ2-7 TRBV7-2 TGTGCCAGCAGCTTATGGGACTCGGAGGAGCAGTACTTC CASSLWDSEEQYF
. . TRBJ2-3 TRBV5-1 TGCGCCAGCAGCTTCTACGGGGAAACAGATACGCAGTATTTT CASSFYGETDTQYF
. TRBD2 TRBJ2-1 TRBV6-2/TRBV6-3 TGTGCCAGCAGTTACGCCGGGGGGGCCTACAATGAGCAGTTCTTC CASSYAGGAYNEQFF
. TRBD2 TRBJ2-7 TRBV6-6 TGTGCCAGCAGTCCCCAAGCGGGATTCTCCTACGAGCAGTACTTC CASSPQAGFSYEQYF
. . TRBJ2-1 TRBV5-1 TGCGCCAGCAGAGCCCTGGGTAGCTCCTACAATGAGCAGTTCTTC CASRALGSSYNEQFF
. TRBD1 TRBJ1-2 TRBV2 TGTGCCAGCAGCGCGGGACAGGGGAATAACTATGGCTACACCTTC CASSAGQGNNYGYTF
. TRBD1 TRBJ2-2 TRBV3-1/TRBV3-2 TGTGCCAGCGGGGACAGCCTAAAGTTCGGGGAGCTGTTTTTT CASGDSLKFGELFF
. . TRBJ1-5 TRBV19 TGTGCCAGTAGTGGGTCTGTGGGCGGTTATAGCAATCAGCCCCAGCATTTT CASSGSVGGYSNQPQHF
few . TRBJ1-6 TRBV29-1 TGCAGCGCGTCACGGGACGGCGATTCACCCCTCCACTTT CSASRDGDSPLHF
few . TRBJ1-6 TRBV5-6 TGTGCCAGCAGCTTGGCCGGTTGGCAGGGGAATAGTAATTCACCCCTCCACTTT CASSLAGWQGNSNSPLHF
. . TRBJ2-3 TRBV7-2 TGTGCCAGCAGCGCATATCGAGATACGCAGTATTTT CASSAYRDTQYF
. . TRBJ1-6 TRBV5-6 TGTGCCAGCAGCAGGGGTTCCCATAATTCACCCCTCCACTTT CASSRGSHNSPLHF
. . TRBJ1-1 TRBV5-4 TGTGCCAGCAGCTTGGCTGGTGTCAGTCTGAACACTGAAGCTTTCTTT CASSLAGVSLNTEAFF
. TRBD1 TRBJ2-7 TRBV4-1 TGCGCCAGCAGCCAAGCAAGACAGGGGGCCGACGAGCAGTACTTC CASSQARQGADEQYF
. TRBD1 TRBJ1-1 TRBV19 TGTGCCAGTGACCCACAGGGGGGAAGAGCTGAAGCTTTCTTT CASDPQGGRAEAFF
few TRBD1 TRBJ1-1 TRBV6-5 TGTGCCAGCAGAGGGACAGGGCCCACTGAAGCTTTCTTT CASRGTGPTEAFF
. . TRBJ1-1 TRBV6-2/TRBV6-3 TGTGCCAGCAGCCCAGCGTCCGGACAGAGCTTT CASSPASGQSF
few . TRBJ2-7 TRBV7-9 TGTGCCAGCGGTCGGACATTGGAATTTCACTTC CASGRTLEFHF
once TRBD2 TRBJ2-3 TRBV18 TGTGCCAGCTCACCACTCACCGGGGGGGGCACAGATACGCAGTATTTT CASSPLTGGGTDTQYF
. . TRBJ2-2 TRBV6-5 TGTGCCAGCAGTTACTTCGCAGTGGCCACCGGGGAGCTGTTTTTT CASSYFAVATGELFF
. TRBD1 TRBJ1-1 TRBV30 TGTGCCTGGAGCCCGGGACAGCCCACTGAAGCTTTCTTT CAWSPGQPTEAFF
few TRBD1 TRBJ2-7 TRBV2 TGTGCCGGCCGGGACAGAGGTTACGAGCAGTACTTC CAGRDRGYEQYF
. TRBD2 TRBJ2-1 TRBV11-2 TGTGCCAGCAGCTTGCCCCCTGGGGGGACTAGCGGGATGGAGCAGTTCTTC CASSLPPGGTSGMEQFF
. TRBD1 TRBJ1-6 TRBV24-1 TGTGCCACCAGTGATTTGCCCCGGACAGGTCGGCTGAGCTATAATTCACCCCTCCACTTT CATSDLPRTGRLSYNSPLHF
. . TRBJ1-2 TRBV30 TGTGCCTGGAGTGGAGGGGCCAGCTACACCTTC CAWSGGASYTF
. TRBD1 TRBJ2-6 TRBV6-2/TRBV6-3 TGTGCCAGCAGTTATGAGGGACAGGTCTCTGGGGCCAACGTCCTGACTTTC CASSYEGQVSGANVLTF
few . TRBJ2-7 TRBV12-3/TRBV12-4 TGTGCCTCCAGGGGGGGCTCCTACGAGCAGTACTTC CASRGGSYEQYF
. TRBD2 TRBJ2-5 TRBV7-2 TGTGCCAGCACCCCGGCGGGAGGGGTGCTGGAGACCCAGTACTTC CASTPAGGVLETQYF
once . TRBJ2-1 TRBV7-2 TGTGCCAGCAGCTTTAATGGGTATGAGCAGTTCTTC CASSFNGYEQFF
few TRBD1 TRBJ1-4 TRBV2 TGTGCCAGCAGGGGACAGGGGGAGAGTGGTGAAAAACTGTTTTTT CASRGQGESGEKLFF
few . TRBJ2-7 TRBV7-8 TGTGCCAGCAGCTTGATGACGGATCAGGCCTACGAGCAGTACTTC CASSLMTDQAYEQYF
. TRBD1 TRBJ2-2 TRBV7-7 TGTGCTAGCGCTAGTGCACCGGGACAGGGGTCCACCGGGGAGCTGTTTTTT CASASAPGQGSTGELFF
. TRBD1 TRBJ1-4 TRBV5-1 TGCGCCAGCAGCCACGGGACAGGGGCTAATGAAAAACTGTTTTTT CASSHGTGANEKLFF
. . TRBJ2-2 TRBV19 TGTGCCAGTAGCAATTCTAGATCCGGGGAGCTGTTTTTT CASSNSRSGELFF